Listed below are T cell receptor beta chains from one sample, sequenced in a study of T cell responses to AZD1222 COVID-19 vaccine. The assay was immunoSEQ multiplex PCR, and TCRdb's table has in-frame clones only and misses some. The sample holds about 120,000 clones, roughly nine tenths seen once. The input for sequencing was peripheral blood, taken on day 0 of AZD1222 vaccination. Receptor source: an adult in good health. CDR3s include the opening cysteine and the closing phenylalanine or tryptophan. Fields, in order: J gene, clone size, V gene, CDR3 protein. Not all rows give a size; the values are once, few, many and, for expanded clones, a class.

TRBJ2-1 - TRBV7-2 CASSLGQVRYNEQFF
TRBJ2-5 - TRBV7-2 CASSIPSGRAVETQYF
TRBJ2-5 - TRBV14 CASSLRETQYF
TRBJ1-3 - TRBV9 CASSPGGGAAGNTIYF
TRBJ2-3 - TRBV6-5 CASSYSGGMVTDTQYF
TRBJ1-5 - TRBV3-1/TRBV3-2 CASSHRDSQSVFQPQHF
TRBJ1-2 - TRBV19 CASRASGGGQGYGYTF
TRBJ1-1 - TRBV11-3 CASSLDGAGTEAFF
TRBJ2-2 - TRBV24-1 CAVQEEDTGELFF
TRBJ2-1 few TRBV27 CASSSRGTGYNEQFF
TRBJ2-3 - TRBV3-1/TRBV3-2 CASSPHLAGVTDTQYF
TRBJ2-3 - TRBV2 CASRRRGTGPADTQYF
TRBJ1-4 - TRBV5-6 CASSRFRGEAEKLFF
TRBJ2-5 once TRBV5-1 CASSLGASGGLTHF
TRBJ1-5 - TRBV24-1 CATSETGTGGNQPQHF
TRBJ2-2 - TRBV5-1 CASSFRGENTGELFF
TRBJ1-6 - TRBV18 CASSPTGSSPLHF
TRBJ1-6 - TRBV30 CAWRPGIAPLHF
TRBJ1-5 - TRBV7-9 CASSLGTGNQPQHF
TRBJ1-1 - TRBV4-3 CASSQDRGRVTEAFF
TRBJ1-6 - TRBV9 CASRGGSNNSPLHF
TRBJ1-1 - TRBV19 CASATGQGDAEAFF
TRBJ1-5 - TRBV3-1/TRBV3-2 CASSQAQGYQPQHF
TRBJ2-5 - TRBV10-3 CAISEGLAGGLETQYF
TRBJ1-6 - TRBV6-5 CATGQGNSYNSPLHF
TRBJ2-1 - TRBV3-1/TRBV3-2 CASSQEASGPFF
TRBJ2-1 - TRBV6-5 CASRRPGPPSNEQFF
TRBJ1-2 once TRBV7-9 CASSSAPGQGGRFYGYTF
TRBJ1-5 - TRBV30 CAWAGAGNQPQHF
TRBJ2-6 - TRBV7-9 CASSLSGTYSGANVLTF
TRBJ1-5 - TRBV19 CASSGINQPQHF
TRBJ1-1 - TRBV19 CASTLGRTGEAFF
TRBJ2-1 - TRBV24-1 CATSDLAVDEQFF
TRBJ1-5 - TRBV5-1 CASSLGEGDSNQPQHF
TRBJ2-1 - TRBV18 CASSPHREDEQFF
TRBJ1-3 - TRBV19 CASLSGNTIYF
TRBJ1-2 - TRBV10-3 CAIGAGTGPIGYTF
TRBJ1-4 - TRBV30 CAWSVDRAPEKLFF
TRBJ2-7 - TRBV4-1 CASSQGLAGGLKQYF
TRBJ2-3 - TRBV6-6 CASTSGDTQYF
TRBJ1-2 - TRBV19 CATRQSHGYTF
TRBJ1-1 - TRBV10-1 CASSESGQFIGKNTEAFF
TRBJ1-1 - TRBV7-9 CASSLLQGNTEAFF
TRBJ2-2 - TRBV9 CASSGGSGELFF
TRBJ1-2 - TRBV29-1 CSVAYGGNYGYTF
TRBJ1-1 once TRBV5-5 CASSPGTGGTEAFF
TRBJ1-1 - TRBV5-4 CASSRGDIFPEAFF
TRBJ2-2 - TRBV5-1 CASSLGAGSNTGELFF
TRBJ2-1 - TRBV5-5 CASSLVRVSEQFF
TRBJ1-2 - TRBV2 CASSVGEPNGYTF
TRBJ1-6 - TRBV19 CASSIGADYNSPLHF
TRBJ1-3 - TRBV18 CASSPAGVGNTIYF
TRBJ2-2 few TRBV7-2 CASSQGPHAGELFF
TRBJ1-6 - TRBV5-1 CASSFGPDNSPLHF
TRBJ2-5 - TRBV6-5 CASSSGGEETQYF
TRBJ1-1 - TRBV6-5 CASSYSPGAGTEAFF
TRBJ1-2 - TRBV14 CASSPLGSLSHGYTF
TRBJ1-1 once TRBV10-2 CASSRQVSNTEAFF
TRBJ1-3 - TRBV7-2 CASTIQGTDGNTIYF
TRBJ1-2 - TRBV30 CAWSIGHYGYTF